The 11 T cell receptor beta chains presented below share a single source sample, sequenced in a study of T cells in localized non-small cell lung cancer. TCRdb's copy holds only in-frame clones and misses some; the assay was immunoSEQ multiplex PCR. The table records about 1,500 clones, more than 20% of them present only once. The input for sequencing was normal lung tissue next to the tumor, taken before any cancer treatment. The receptors originated from a woman aged 35-70 years with stage I lung adenocarcinoma.

The chain uses TRBV28 and TRBJ1-2, with 10 bases that match TRBD1. The CDR3 sequence is 13 residues long. The J segment lost 5 bases and the V segment lost 7 bases, leaving 4 bases of the junction unmatched. Germline V lookup: CDR1 MDHEN, CDR2 SYDVKM. The CDR3 here is CASTVDRGYGYTF. DNA of the CDR3: TGTGCCAGCACCGTGGACAGGGGGTATGGCTACACCTTC.

The chain uses TRBV29-1 and TRBJ1-1; tentatively, D is TRBD1 (5 bases). The CDR3 loop spans 13 amino acids. V lost 7 bases and J lost 0, with 12 bases in between. CDR1 is SQVTM and CDR2 is ANQGSEA in the germline V gene. This CDR3 reads CSALTDLNTEAFF. Here the CDR3 DNA reads TGCAGCGCCCTGACAGACTTGAACACTGAAGCTTTCTTT.

J is TRBJ2-1 and V is TRBV10-2; TRBD2 matches at 7 bases. The junction had 10 bases not matched to a gene; V was cut back by 3 bases and J by 5 bases. The germline V gene encodes CDR1 WSHSY and CDR2 SAAADI. CDR3 length equals 16 residues. This CDR3 is CASSDSRAGKNNEQFF. The DNA for the CDR3 is TGCGCCAGCAGTGATAGTCGAGCGGGGAAAAACAATGAGCAGTTCTTC.

By sample fraction, this clone is large (0.1 to 1%). The chain carries TRBV15 and TRBJ1-1, with TRBD1 identical over 8 bases. V lost 2 bases and J lost 0; bases outside the gene matches: 5. Germline V gives CDR1 LNHNV, CDR2 YYDKDF (reference sequence). The CDR3 sequence is 16 residues long. CDR3 protein: CATSRHWDRLNTEAFF. The CDR3 DNA sequence: TGTGCCACCAGCAGACACTGGGACAGGCTGAACACTGAAGCTTTCTTT.

The genes are TRBV21-1 and TRBJ1-3. TRBV21-1 counts as a pseudogene. The length of the CDR3 is 17 residues. CDR3 coding DNA: TGTGCCAGCAGACATTTTGTGCTACAACACGCACGAAACACCATATATTTT. This encodes CASRHFVLQHARNTIYF.

This clone has just a few counts. The CDR3 bases are TGTGCCAGCAGCCAAGGGACTAGCGTAACAGGGCAGTTCTTC. Protein sequence: CASSQGTSVTGQFF. The chain links TRBV11-3 to TRBJ2-1, with 10 bases matching TRBD2. CDR1 and CDR2 from the germline V gene are SGHNT and YENEEA. The V segment lost 5 bases and the J segment 12 bases; nucleotides outside the gene matches: 10. The CDR3 has 14 amino acids.

The chain is built from TRBV19 and TRBJ2-7; 7 bases are shared with TRBD1. CDR3 size: 12 residues. Germline CDR1 and CDR2: LNHDA and SQIVND (reference sequence). V trimming: 8 bases; J trimming: 4 bases; junction bases outside the gene matches: 5. This CDR3 is CASGHRGYEQYF. The DNA for the CDR3 is TGTGCCAGTGGACACAGGGGATACGAGCAGTACTTC. Full variable domain (missing parts from reference TRBV19 and TRBJ2-7): DGGITQSPKYLFRKEGQNVTLSCEQNLNHDAMYWYRQDPGQGLRLIYYSQIVNDFQKGDIAEGYSVSREKKESFPLTVTSAQKNPTAFYLCASGHRGYEQYFGPGTRLTVT.

The chain is built from TRBV19 and TRBJ2-3; D may be TRBD2 (5 bases). The CDR3 is 14 amino acids. From germline, CDR1 is LNHDA and CDR2 SQIVND (reference sequence). V was trimmed by 3 bases and J by 1 base, leaving 8 bases between them. This CDR3 is CASSMNGGTDTQYF. CDR3 in DNA: TGTGCCAGTAGTATGAACGGGGGCACAGATACGCAGTATTTT.

This clone was detected only a few times. This chain connects TRBV28 to TRBJ1-1; D is undetermined. Germline loops: CDR1 MDHEN, CDR2 SYDVKM. Trimming pared 3 bases from V and 1 base from J, leaving 18 bases between. This CDR3 comprises 17 residues. The CDR3 sequence is CASSFMAVIKPNTEAFF. The CDR3 DNA follows: TGTGCCAGCAGTTTCATGGCAGTCATAAAGCCGAACACTGAAGCTTTCTTT.

By its share, this clone is large (0.1 to 1%). This chain links TRBV11-3 with TRBJ2-5, with 7 bases identical to TRBD1. The CDR3 sequence is 15 residues long. Trimming took 3 bases from V and 2 from J; bases not matched to a gene: 6. Germline V gene lookup returns CDR1 SGHNT and CDR2 YENEEA. Written as DNA, the CDR3 is TGTGCCAGCAGCTTTAGGGGGCGCGGACAAGAGACCCAGTACTTC. The encoded protein is CASSFRGRGQETQYF.

This clone has more than one count but fewer than ten. In DNA, the CDR3 is TGTGCCAGCAGCCTCTCTGAGGGCACTGAAGCTTTCTTT. This translates into CASSLSEGTEAFF. The rearrangement uses TRBV14 and TRBJ1-1; D is undetermined. Trimming removed 4 bases from V and 4 bases from J, with 10 bases in between. This CDR3 contains 13 residues. Germline CDR1 SGHDN, CDR2 FVKESK.